Included here is one T cell receptor (beta chain) sequence, with context. Its cognate antigen is unknown. Donors were nominally healthy when sampled, though unrecorded immune exposures were likely. This CDR3 is built from 11 residues. Germline V gene sequence: CDR1 LNHDA, CDR2 SQIVND (reference sequence). The V end was cut by 3 bases, the J end by 11 bases, with 10 bases between. This specimen comes from a study of cytomegalovirus exposure and HLA in healthy donors. General observations from the study: With high specificity and sensitivity, the classifier reportedly diagnosed cytomegalovirus status.

The PCR was carried out with 60 Vbeta primers and 13 Jbeta primers. Some clones are missing from TCRdb's copy, which holds only in-frame ones; the method was immunoSEQ multiplex PCR. The table has approximately 73,000 clones, around 79% seen once; the top ten hold roughly 22%. The J gene is TRBJ1-1, the V gene TRBV19; D ambiguous. This TCR derives from a woman aged 40 to 50 in good health and CMV-seropositive. The specimen sequenced was PBMCs. Here the CDR3 reads CASSIPRVAFF. Written as DNA, the CDR3 is TGTGCCAGTAGTATTCCCCGAGTGGCTTTCTTT.